This entry features one T cell receptor (beta chain) sequence. This CDR3 has 15 residues. From germline, CDR1 is SGDLS and CDR2 YYNGEE. The sample is drawn from a study of monozygotic twins with inflammatory bowel disease. Every TCR library drew on around 3.5 ug of total RNA. TCRdb reanalyzed the 5' RACE reads and collapses them to one entry per CDR3 protein, without DNA. The sample table sets out around 450,000 distinct CDR3 sequences. The chain has TRBV9 and TRBJ2-2; as DNA is missing, the TRBD2 call by TCRdb cannot be tested. Material for sequencing was blood. The receptor was isolated from a human donor with ulcerative colitis or Crohn's disease, or a healthy co-twin of an affected twin (not recorded which). The CDR3 reads CASSVVAVGIGELFF.